These 23 T cell receptor beta chains were sequenced from one sample in a study of blood T cell repertoires in COVID-19. Assay used: immunoSEQ multiplex PCR; TCRdb lists only in-frame clones, some missing. This table holds about 390,000 clones, 87% found once. The sample taken for sequencing was PBMCs or T cells enriched from blood (not recorded which). The receptor set was obtained from a woman between 45 and 65 years old who had recovered from COVID-19.

V gene TRBV6-5 combines with J gene TRBJ1-2; the D gene is possibly TRBD1 (6 bases). With 8 bases removed from V and 8 bases from J, the gap between germline ends came to 12 bases. The germline V gene encodes CDR1 MNHEY and CDR2 SVGAGI. This CDR3 has 11 amino acids. The CDR3 reads CASASGVGYTF. As DNA, the CDR3 is TGTGCCAGCGCGTCAGGGGTGGGCTACACCTTC.

CDR3 loop: CASSLSYEQYF. CDR3 in DNA: TGTGCCAGCTCCCTCTCCTACGAGCAGTACTTC. The rearrangement links TRBV18 to TRBJ2-7, with D unclear. The CDR3 contains 11 residues. V was clipped by 6 bases and J by 0 bases, with 3 bases between them. The germline V gene has CDR1 KGHSH and CDR2 LQKENI.

This clone appeared once. The chain employs TRBV18 and TRBJ1-4; tentatively, D is TRBD1 (6 bases). The CDR3 extends over 14 amino acids. Germline V gives CDR1 KGHSH, CDR2 LQKENI. Trimming took 5 bases from V and 4 from J, leaving 11 bases between them. In DNA form, the CDR3 reads TGTGCCAGCTCATGGACAGAGAGTAATGAAAAACTGTTTTTT. Its protein is CASSWTESNEKLFF.

The chain uses TRBV29-1 and TRBJ1-1; the match to TRBD1 covers 7 bases. Germline V CDR1 and CDR2: SQVTM, ANQGSEA. The CDR3 is made up of 16 amino acids. The junction had 12 bases not matched to a gene; V was cut back by 5 bases and J by 0 bases. CDR3 in amino acids: CSVSSGGSFMNTEAFF. The CDR3 DNA reads as TGCAGCGTTTCCTCAGGGGGTTCCTTCATGAACACTGAAGCTTTCTTT.

The CDR3 DNA reads as TGTGCCTGGAGTGTACAGGGTACGCAGTATTTT. Protein product: CAWSVQGTQYF. This sequence joins TRBV30 and TRBJ2-3, with D perhaps TRBD1 (6 bases). The V end was cut by 0 bases, the J end by 8 bases, with 6 bases between. The CDR3 covers 11 residues. Per the germline V gene, CDR1 is GTSNPN and CDR2 is SVGIG (reference sequence).

V is TRBV6-6 and J is TRBJ1-1; D might be TRBD1 (5 bases). With 4 bases removed from V and 11 bases from J, the gap between germline ends came to 11 bases. The CDR3 consists of 11 residues. Germline loops: CDR1 MNHNY, CDR2 SVGAGI (reference sequence). The CDR3 loop is CASSSGLGAFF. Here the CDR3 DNA reads TGTGCCAGCAGTTCGGGACTAGGTGCTTTCTTT.

The CDR3 reads CASSQASSGQETQYF. As DNA, the CDR3 is TGTGCCAGCAGCCAAGCTTCGTCGGGCCAAGAGACCCAGTACTTC. The V gene is TRBV3-1 (or the pseudogene TRBV3-2), the J gene TRBJ2-5; D gene unclear. This CDR3 region has 15 residues. V shed 1 base and J shed 1 base, with 10 bases lying between them. Germline V gives CDR1 LGHDT, CDR2 YNNKEL (reference sequence).

The CDR3 DNA is TGCAGTGCTAGTGAGGACAGCCTCAATCAGCCCCAGCATTTT. Amino acid sequence: CSASEDSLNQPQHF. The V call is TRBV20-1, the J call TRBJ1-5, with D maybe TRBD1 (6 bases). Germline CDR1 DFQATT, CDR2 SNEGSKA (reference sequence). The CDR3 loop spans 14 amino acids. The ends were cut back, 3 bases at V and 3 bases at J, with 12 bases in the middle.

This clone was counted once. J is TRBJ1-2 and V is TRBV6-5; 7 bases match TRBD1. The junction had 4 bases not matched to a gene; V was cut back by 5 bases and J by 1 base. The CDR3 runs to 14 residues. From germline, CDR1 is MNHEY and CDR2 SVGAGI. CDR3 DNA: TGTGCCAGCAGTCGAGGGGACAGTAACTATGGCTACACCTTC. Translation: CASSRGDSNYGYTF.

This chain links TRBV28 with TRBJ1-2; 7 nucleotides align to TRBD1. The length of the CDR3 is 14 residues. J lost 4 bases, V lost 6 bases, and 8 bases had no gene match. Looked up from germline, CDR1 is MDHEN and CDR2 is SYDVKM. CDR3 protein: CASSPADRAYGYTF. CDR3 DNA sequence: TGTGCCAGCAGCCCAGCCGACAGGGCCTATGGCTACACCTTC.

The J gene is TRBJ2-3, the V gene TRBV30, with D perhaps matching TRBD1 (6 bases). Trimming took 3 bases from V and 7 from J, leaving 8 bases between them. Germline V lookup: CDR1 GTSNPN, CDR2 SVGIG (reference sequence). The CDR3 contains 11 residues. The CDR3 region is CAWRRGNTQYF. The CDR3 nucleotides read TGTGCCTGGAGGAGGGGGAATACGCAGTATTTT.

This clone was found a few times. The genes are TRBV2 and TRBJ1-2, with 7 bases identical to TRBD1. The germline gives CDR1 SNHLY, CDR2 FYNNEI. The CDR3 spans 13 residues. The J segment lost 4 bases and the V segment lost 6 bases, leaving 5 bases of the junction unmatched. The CDR3 loop is CASRGTVSYGYTF. In nucleotides, the CDR3 is TGTGCCAGCAGGGGGACAGTCAGCTATGGCTACACCTTC.

V usage is TRBV27 and J usage is TRBJ1-5, with D uncertain. Germline V lookup: CDR1 MNHEY, CDR2 SMNVEV (reference sequence). The CDR3 is made up of 15 amino acids. The ends were cut back, 5 bases at V and 2 bases at J, with 13 bases in the middle. This CDR3 is CASSQDGLGNQPQHF. The DNA of the CDR3 is TGTGCCAGCAGTCAGGATGGGTTAGGCAATCAGCCCCAGCATTTT.

The gene calls are TRBV28 and TRBJ1-5; D is perhaps TRBD1 (6 bases). V dropped 7 bases and J dropped 3 bases, with 16 bases sitting between them. Germline V gene lookup returns CDR1 MDHEN and CDR2 SYDVKM. The CDR3 sequence is 15 residues long. CDR3 nucleotide sequence: TGTGCCAGCACCCTACAGGGATCCCCCAATCAGCCCCAGCATTTT. Protein product: CASTLQGSPNQPQHF.

The J gene is TRBJ1-2, the V gene TRBV6-2 or TRBV6-3; D is uncertain. Trimming removed 5 bases from V and 0 bases from J, with 16 bases in between. CDR1 is MNHEY and CDR2 is SVGEGT in the germline V gene. The CDR3 has 16 residues. In DNA, the CDR3 is TGTGCCAGCAGTGACCCCACCGACACAACTAACTATGGCTACACCTTC. Translating it yields CASSDPTDTTNYGYTF.

The V and J genes are TRBV19 and TRBJ1-5, with 11 bases aligning to TRBD1. V lost 3 bases and J lost 4; bases outside the gene matches: 8. The germline V gene encodes CDR1 LNHDA and CDR2 SQIVND (reference sequence). This CDR3 is built from 17 residues. The CDR3 loop is CASSIGQGAGRNQPQHF. The DNA for the CDR3 is TGTGCCAGTAGTATCGGACAGGGGGCTGGTAGGAATCAGCCCCAGCATTTT.

The chain employs TRBV3-1 (or the pseudogene TRBV3-2) and TRBJ2-6; TRBD1 matches at 7 bases. V lost 4 bases to trimming and J lost 3 bases; unmatched junction nucleotides: 3. The CDR3 length is 15 residues. The germline gives CDR1 LGHDT, CDR2 YNNKEL (reference sequence). This CDR3 is CASSPTGVGANVLTF. DNA for the CDR3: TGTGCCAGCAGCCCCACAGGGGTTGGGGCCAACGTCCTGACTTTC.

The rearrangement joins TRBV6-5 to TRBJ1-1; 7 bases agree with TRBD1. The germline gives CDR1 MNHEY, CDR2 SVGAGI. The J segment lost 3 bases and the V segment lost 8 bases, leaving 12 bases of the junction unmatched. This CDR3 contains 15 residues. CDR3: CASRTGAWVDTEAFF. CDR3 nucleotide sequence: TGTGCCAGCCGTACAGGGGCCTGGGTGGACACTGAAGCTTTCTTT.

The table lists this clone with a count of one. J is TRBJ1-3 and V is TRBV7-2; D is unclear. Trimming pared 0 bases from V and 4 bases from J, leaving 10 bases between. The germline V gene has CDR1 SGHTA and CDR2 FQGNSA. The CDR3 runs to 15 residues. CDR3 region: CASSLAIRQGNTIYF. CDR3 bases: TGTGCCAGCAGCTTAGCTATCCGACAAGGAAACACCATATATTTT.

In nucleotides, the CDR3 is TGTGCCAGCAGCTTAGGTAGACAAGAGACCCAGTACTTC. It is translated as CASSLGRQETQYF. The gene calls are TRBV7-6 and TRBJ2-5; D gene uncertain. Trimming removed 1 base from V and 2 bases from J, with 5 bases in between. The CDR3 consists of 13 residues. CDR1 is SGHVS, CDR2 FNYEAQ, per germline.

This clone was observed a single time. The genes are TRBV11-2 and TRBJ1-2; TRBD1 matches at 9 bases. Trimming removed 8 bases from V and 1 base from J; junction bases left unmatched: 5. There are 14 residues in the CDR3. Germline assignment: CDR1 SGHAT and CDR2 FQNNGV. The CDR3 spells CASGPGQGNYGYTF. CDR3 nucleotide sequence: TGTGCCAGCGGACCGGGACAGGGTAACTATGGCTACACCTTC.

The rearrangement links TRBV7-9 to TRBJ1-5; 9 bases match TRBD1. The CDR3 consists of 16 residues. Germline loops: CDR1 SEHNR, CDR2 FQNEAQ (reference sequence). J lost 12 bases, V lost 1 base, and 13 bases had no gene match. CDR3 residues: CASSLDVGTGWQFQHF. CDR3 DNA sequence: TGTGCCAGCAGCTTAGATGTTGGGACAGGGTGGCAGTTCCAGCATTTT.

The chain is built from TRBV7-9 and TRBJ1-6, with 7 bases fitting TRBD1. The CDR3 covers 16 residues. J was trimmed by 9 bases and V by 4 bases; bases with no gene match: 12. Germline CDR1 and CDR2: SEHNR and FQNEAQ (reference sequence). In DNA, the CDR3 is TGTGCCAGCAGCTACCTGACAGGGCCGGAGAGTTCACCCCTCCACTTT. Translated, it gives CASSYLTGPESSPLHF.